This is a list of T cell receptor beta chains from one sample in a study of Graves' ophthalmopathy and Graves' hyperthyroidism. TCRdb processed the multiplex PCR reads anew with MiXCR; each CDR3 protein has one entry. The sample includes hundreds of thousands of distinct CDR3 sequences, 22% seen only once; the top ten take roughly 6.9%. The sequencing input was peripheral blood. The receptors were sampled from a woman aged 18 to 35 with stable Graves' hyperthyroidism. Some clones in this sample may be carry-over from other donors' samples. The CDR3 runs from the conserved cysteine through the conserved F or W. Fields, in order: D gene, clone size, V gene, J gene, CDR3 protein, CDR3 DNA. A D gene is named only where the DNA matches it firmly. Clone size is shown for a subset of rows, as once, few, many or a class of expanded clone.

>TRBD2|NA|TRBV28|TRBJ2-2
CASRLAGLTPHGELFF
TGTGCCAGCAGACTAGCGGGCCTGACCCCCCACGGGGAGCTGTTTTTT
>NA|NA|TRBV11-2|TRBJ2-2
CASSLDSLGTGELFF
TGTGCCAGCAGCTTGGACTCATTGGGCACCGGGGAGCTGTTTTTT
>TRBD1|many|TRBV20-1|TRBJ1-5
CSASGTANSNQPQHF
TGCAGTGCTAGTGGGACAGCGAATAGCAATCAGCCCCAGCATTTT
>NA|few|TRBV6-5|TRBJ2-7
CASSYPGGMTYEQYF
TGTGCCAGCAGTTATCCCGGCGGGATGACCTACGAGCAGTACTTC
>NA|many|TRBV11-2|TRBJ1-1
CASSLDDDWPEAFF
TGTGCCAGCAGCTTAGATGACGACTGGCCTGAAGCTTTCTTT
>NA|NA|TRBV3-1|TRBJ1-1
CASSQPGRMNTEAFF
TGTGCCAGCAGCCAACCGGGACGGATGAACACTGAAGCTTTCTTT
>NA|NA|TRBV7-9|TRBJ2-7
CASSLAGTLGQEQYF
TGTGCCAGCAGCCTTGCAGGGACACTTGGGCAGGAGCAGTACTTC
>TRBD1|NA|TRBV7-3|TRBJ2-2
CASSQGFEGGLSGELFF
TGTGCCAGCAGCCAGGGGTTCGAAGGGGGCTTGTCCGGGGAGCTGTTTTTT
>NA|many|TRBV6-1|TRBJ2-5
CASSEGGQETQYF
TGTGCCAGCAGTGAGGGCGGTCAAGAGACCCAGTACTTC
>NA|few|TRBV29-1|TRBJ1-3
CSVFGGHGGTGNTIYF
TGCAGCGTTTTCGGGGGACACGGAGGCACTGGAAACACCATATATTTT
>NA|many|TRBV15|TRBJ2-5
CATSRRRSGVQYF
TGTGCCACCAGCAGAAGGCGGTCGGGGGTCCAGTACTTC
>TRBD2|few|TRBV5-1|TRBJ2-4
CASSTGLAGGRAKNIKYF
TGCGCCAGCAGCACGGGACTAGCGGGGGGCCGCGCCAAAAACATTAAGTACTTC
>TRBD2|NA|TRBV6-5|TRBJ2-2
CASSYSPSGTGELFF
TGTGCCAGCAGTTACTCACCTAGCGGCACCGGGGAGCTGTTTTTT
>TRBD1|many|TRBV6-1|TRBJ2-7
CASRDWDRRPYEQYF
TGTGCCAGCAGAGACTGGGACAGGAGACCCTACGAGCAGTACTTC
>NA|NA|TRBV2|TRBJ1-1
CASSERWDTEAFF
TGTGCCAGCAGTGAGCGGTGGGACACTGAAGCCTTCTTT
>TRBD1|many|TRBV27|TRBJ2-7
CAGSPGTASYEQYF
TGTGCCGGCAGTCCGGGGACAGCCTCCTACGAGCAGTACTTC
>NA|many|TRBV7-9|TRBJ2-5
CASSSPLDQETQYF
TGTGCCAGCAGCTCCCCCCTAGACCAAGAGACCCAGTACTTC
>NA|NA|TRBV18|TRBJ1-1
CASSPGRTSTEAFF
TGTGCCAGCTCACCAGGTCGGACAAGCACTGAAGCTTTCTTT
>NA|many|TRBV4-2|TRBJ2-5
CASSRSPSGTETQYF
TGTGCCAGCAGCCGATCACCCTCAGGAACAGAGACCCAGTACTTC
>NA|many|TRBV7-2|TRBJ1-5
CASSQEQGWEPQHF
TGTGCCAGCAGCCAAGAACAGGGTTGGGAGCCCCAGCATTTT
>NA|NA|TRBV20-1|TRBJ2-7
CSAVLVPAYEQYF
TGCAGTGCTGTACTAGTTCCAGCCTACGAGCAGTACTTC
>TRBD2|many|TRBV2|TRBJ2-7
CASTLLAGGTTLPYEQYF
TGTGCCAGCACCTTGTTAGCGGGGGGGACCACCCTACCTTACGAGCAGTACTTC
>TRBD2|few|TRBV20-1|TRBJ2-5
CSFSLGAGGETQYF
TGCAGTTTTTCCCTTGGGGCGGGGGGAGAGACCCAGTACTTC
>NA|many|TRBV6-5|TRBJ2-5
CASSYTGGAQYF
TGTGCCAGCAGTTACACAGGGGGGGCCCAGTACTTC
>NA|many|TRBV12-3/TRBV12-4|TRBJ1-1
CASTFPYGNTEAFF
TGTGCCAGCACTTTCCCCTATGGGAACACTGAAGCTTTCTTT
>NA|many|TRBV4-1|TRBJ2-5
CASSQDPSGTETQYF
TGCGCCAGCAGCCAAGACCCCTCCGGGACTGAGACCCAGTACTTC
>NA|many|TRBV30|TRBJ2-5
CAWSVDNLRETQYF
TGTGCCTGGAGTGTTGATAATCTAAGAGAGACCCAGTACTTC
>NA|many|TRBV14|TRBJ1-3
CASSQGLLRSGNTIYF
TGTGCCAGCAGCCAAGGTTTGCTTAGGTCCGGAAACACCATATATTTT
>TRBD1|few|TRBV11-3|TRBJ1-1
CASSTGGADTEAFF
TGTGCCAGCAGCACAGGGGGCGCGGATACTGAAGCTTTCTTT
>NA|many|TRBV19|TRBJ1-3
CASSIPPGNTIYF
TGTGCCAGTAGTATCCCCCCTGGAAACACCATATATTTT
>NA|many|TRBV6-1|TRBJ2-7
CASGFGTPVSEQYF
TGTGCCAGTGGCTTCGGGACACCAGTTAGCGAGCAGTACTTC
>TRBD1|NA|TRBV12-3/TRBV12-4|TRBJ2-7
CASSHAGTGNYEQYF
TGTGCCAGCAGTCACGCCGGGACAGGGAACTACGAGCAGTACTTC
>TRBD1|many|TRBV5-1|TRBJ2-7
CASSLGGQGPRPFEQYF
TGCGCCAGCAGCTTGGGGGGACAGGGCCCTCGGCCTTTCGAGCAGTACTTC
>NA|few|TRBV9|TRBJ1-6
CASSRDTGPSPLHF
TGTGCCAGCAGTCGGGACACCGGACCTTCACCCCTCCACTTT
>NA|many|TRBV6-1|TRBJ2-7
CASSESRGVTYEQYF
TGTGCCAGCAGTGAATCTAGGGGTGTGACCTACGAGCAGTACTTC
>NA|NA|TRBV12-3/TRBV12-4|TRBJ2-6
CASSLQAGGSGANVLTF
TGTGCCAGCAGTTTACAGGCCGGTGGGTCTGGGGCCAACGTCCTGACTTTC
>TRBD1|many|TRBV6-1|TRBJ1-1
CASSPRQGVYTEAFF
TGTGCCAGCAGTCCCCGACAGGGTGTGTACACTGAAGCTTTCTTT
>NA|many|TRBV9|TRBJ1-1
CASSVDSGRHMNTEAFF
TGTGCCAGCAGCGTAGATAGTGGGAGACACATGAACACTGAAGCTTTCTTT
>TRBD2|NA|TRBV19|TRBJ2-7
CASRKEAGDNSYEQYF
TGTGCCAGTAGGAAAGAAGCGGGGGACAACTCCTACGAGCAGTACTTC
>NA|NA|TRBV19|TRBJ2-7
CASSPYGTESSYEQYF
TGTGCCAGTAGTCCGTACGGGACCGAGAGCTCCTACGAGCAGTACTTC
>TRBD1|many|TRBV20-1|TRBJ1-5
CSAHPGQINQPQHF
TGCAGTGCACATCCGGGACAGATCAATCAGCCCCAGCATTTT
>NA|NA|TRBV7-2|TRBJ2-7
CASSFLGEGFNEQYF
TGTGCCAGCAGCTTTTTGGGTGAGGGATTTAACGAGCAGTACTTC
>NA|many|TRBV2|TRBJ2-7
CASRREEGAYEQYF
TGTGCCAGCCGCAGGGAGGAAGGGGCCTACGAGCAGTACTTC
>NA|many|TRBV28|TRBJ1-2
CASSLGSSGYTF
TGTGCCAGCAGCCTCGGGTCTTCTGGCTACACCTTC
>TRBD1|many|TRBV30|TRBJ1-2
CAWSPGTGAVGYTF
TGTGCCTGGAGTCCTGGGACAGGAGCCGTTGGCTACACCTTC